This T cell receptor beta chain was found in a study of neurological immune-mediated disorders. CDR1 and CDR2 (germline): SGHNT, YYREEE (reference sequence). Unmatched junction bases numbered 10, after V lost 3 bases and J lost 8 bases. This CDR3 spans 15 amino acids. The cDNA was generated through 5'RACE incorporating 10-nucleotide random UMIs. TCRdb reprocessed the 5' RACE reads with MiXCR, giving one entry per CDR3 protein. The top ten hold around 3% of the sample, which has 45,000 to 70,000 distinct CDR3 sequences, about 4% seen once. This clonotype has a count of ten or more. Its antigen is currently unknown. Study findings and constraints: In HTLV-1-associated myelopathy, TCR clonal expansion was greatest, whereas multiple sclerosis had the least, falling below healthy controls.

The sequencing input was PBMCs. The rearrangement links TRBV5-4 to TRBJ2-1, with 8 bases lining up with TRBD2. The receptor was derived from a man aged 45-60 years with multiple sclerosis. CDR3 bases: TGTGCCAGCAGCTGGGGTCGGGGGGGCCGGGATGAGCAGTTCTTC. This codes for CASSWGRGGRDEQFF.